The 4 T cell receptor beta chains presented below share a single source sample, sequenced in a study of shared clonotypes between healthy human individuals. The repertoire was sequenced with immunoSEQ multiplex PCR; TCRdb's copy has only in-frame clones and lacks some. The sample contains under 2.5 million clones, 85% to 95% of which appear only once. The sample was naive CD4+ T cells from PBMCs. Subset noted: CD45RA+ positively selected. The receptors were gathered from a man between 18 and 35 years old in good health. Some clones in this sample may be carry-over from other donors' samples.

This rearrangement joins TRBV7-3 to TRBJ2-2; TRBD2 matches at 8 bases. The trim removed 5 bases at V and 4 bases at J, leaving 6 bases unmatched. The CDR3 spans 15 residues. The germline gives CDR1 SGHTA, CDR2 FQGTGA. CDR3 sequence (DNA): TGTGCCAGCAGCCCAAAGCGGGAGAGCACCGGGGAGCTGTTTTTT. This sequence encodes CASSPKRESTGELFF.

The chain carries TRBV5-6 and TRBJ1-1, with D perhaps matching TRBD1 (6 bases). The germline gives CDR1 SGHDT, CDR2 YYEEEE. Trimming shortened V by 0 bases and J by 4 bases, and 19 bases separated the two germline ends. This CDR3 is built from 17 residues. CDR3 in DNA: TGTGCCAGCAGCTTGGGGTGGGAGGGGGGAGTGTTCACTGAAGCTTTCTTT. Its protein is CASSLGWEGGVFTEAFF. Using reference TRBV5-6 and TRBJ1-1 for the parts outside the CDR3, the full variable domain is DAGVTQSPTHLIKTRGQQVTLRCSPKSGHDTVSWYQQALGQGPQFIFQYYEEEERQRGNFPDRFSGHQFPNYSSELNVNALLLGDSALYLCASSLGWEGGVFTEAFFGQGTRLTVV.

The CDR3 nucleotides read TGCGCCAGCAGCCCCCGGACTAGCATAGGAGAGACCCAGTACTTC. It specifies CASSPRTSIGETQYF. The gene calls are TRBV5-1 and TRBJ2-5; 8 nucleotides align to TRBD2. There are 15 residues in the CDR3. Germline CDR1 is SGHRS and CDR2 is YFSETQ. The J segment lost 4 bases and the V segment lost 4 bases, leaving 9 bases of the junction unmatched.

The V call is TRBV5-6, the J call TRBJ2-2; possible D gene TRBD1, 6 bases. This CDR3 contains 16 residues. Germline CDR1 and CDR2: SGHDT and YYEEEE. The V end lost 2 bases, the J end lost 7 bases, and 18 bases lay between the germline ends. The CDR3 loop is CASSFLGGQLGGELFF. CDR3 DNA sequence: TGTGCCAGCAGCTTTCTCGGAGGACAGTTGGGCGGGGAGCTGTTTTTT.